The source of this T cell receptor (beta chain) is a study of monozygotic twins with inflammatory bowel disease. Germline loops: CDR1 MNHEY, CDR2 SVGAGI. CDR3 length equals 15 residues. Worth noting for this clonotype: The antigen remains unidentified.

Study conclusions and caveats: IBD-affected twins scored below their healthy co-twins in TCRbeta diversity (inverse Simpson). Healthy twins showed more clonotype sharing with others than IBD patients, especially patients with disease activity.

TCRdb reprocessed the 5' RACE reads; each CDR3 protein has one entry and no DNA is given. The listing records approximately 340,000 distinct CDR3 sequences. Each donor gave around 2.5 ml of peripheral blood. The receptor was isolated from a human donor with ulcerative colitis or Crohn's disease, or a healthy co-twin of an affected twin (not recorded which). Sequenced: blood. The chain uses TRBV6-5 and TRBJ1-1. This CDR3 reads CASSYQMDRNTEAFF.